A selection of T cell receptor beta chains follows, all from one sample in a study of T-cell reconstitution after alpha-beta-depleted transplantation in children. TCRdb reprocessed the PCR reads via MiXCR and lists one record per CDR3 protein. This table holds some 350,000 distinct CDR3 sequences, about 9.4% found once. Source: PBMCs from the stem cell graft donor, taken from the stem cell graft. The origin of the receptors is a human donor who donated a stem cell graft to a child with acute lymphoblastic leukemia. Both conserved end residues are part of each CDR3. A D gene is named only where the DNA matches it firmly. Some rows mark clone size as missing; the rest say once, few, many or name a class of expanded clone.

d_call	v_call	j_call	clone_size	cdr3_aa	cdr3_nt
-	TRBV29-1	TRBJ2-2	many	CSVEDHTRLTGELFF	TGCAGCGTTGAAGACCATACGCGACTCACCGGGGAGCTGTTTTTT
TRBD2	TRBV20-1	TRBJ2-1	few	CSARDYLEQFF	TGCAGTGCTCGGGACTACCTTGAGCAGTTCTTC
-	TRBV5-1	TRBJ1-2	-	CASSISGTRKNYGYTF	TGCGCCAGCAGCATCTCCGGGACAAGGAAGAACTATGGCTACACCTTC
-	TRBV7-2	TRBJ2-7	few	CASTRESSYEQYF	TGTGCCAGCACCCGGGAAAGCTCCTACGAGCAGTACTTC
-	TRBV4-1	TRBJ2-7	many	CASSQAVGGFREYF	TGCGCCAGCAGCCAAGCGGTGGGGGGTTTCAGGGAGTACTTC
-	TRBV11-2	TRBJ1-6	many	CASSLARSNSPLHF	TGTGCCAGCAGCTTAGCCCGGTCTAATTCACCCCTCCACTTT
TRBD2	TRBV20-1	TRBJ2-3	-	CSARQRLAAGADTQYF	TGCAGTGCTAGACAAAGACTAGCGGCAGGGGCAGATACGCAGTATTTT
-	TRBV5-1	TRBJ2-1	many	CASSLSIEQFF	TGCGCCAGCAGCCTTAGCATTGAGCAGTTCTTC
TRBD1	TRBV20-1	TRBJ2-7	-	CSARTNRQGVTNEQYF	TGCAGTGCCCGAACCAACCGACAGGGGGTAACAAACGAGCAGTACTTC
TRBD1	TRBV19	TRBJ1-5	few	CASSIGQGSNQPQHF	TGTGCCAGTAGTATCGGACAGGGAAGCAATCAGCCCCAGCATTTT
-	TRBV28	TRBJ2-5	-	CASSSVQGLGTQYF	TGTGCCAGCAGTTCAGTACAGGGTCTGGGGACCCAGTACTTC
TRBD2	TRBV3-1	TRBJ2-1	-	CASSQTSGRASYNEQFF	TGTGCCAGCAGTCAAACCAGCGGGAGGGCCTCCTACAATGAGCAGTTCTTC
-	TRBV4-2	TRBJ2-1	few	CASSQSSGWDEQFF	TGTGCCAGCAGCCAGAGCTCGGGGTGGGATGAGCAGTTCTTC
-	TRBV4-1	TRBJ2-7	many	CASSQVRNYEQYF	TGCGCCAGCAGCCAAGTCAGGAACTACGAGCAGTACTTC
-	TRBV7-9	TRBJ2-1	-	CASGLSYNEQFF	TGTGCCAGCGGACTCTCCTACAATGAGCAGTTCTTC
-	TRBV12-3/TRBV12-4	TRBJ2-5	medium-sized	CASSFRGSQETQYF	TGTGCCAGCAGTTTCCGGGGAAGCCAAGAGACCCAGTACTTC
-	TRBV29-1	TRBJ2-3	few	CSVEDTQYF	TGCAGCGTTGAAGATACGCAGTATTTT
TRBD2	TRBV7-8	TRBJ2-7	few	CASSGLAGGTLTYEQYF	TGTGCCAGCAGCGGACTAGCGGGAGGGACCCTAACCTACGAGCAGTACTTC
TRBD2	TRBV9	TRBJ2-2	-	CASRSGGQTGELFF	TGTGCCAGCAGGTCGGGGGGGCAAACCGGGGAGCTGTTTTTT
TRBD2	TRBV20-1	TRBJ2-7	-	CSARDLATSLTYEQYF	TGCAGTGCTAGAGATCTGGCGACTAGCCTAACCTACGAGCAGTACTTC
-	TRBV20-1	TRBJ2-3	-	CSAGLDRVSTDTQYF	TGCAGTGCTGGGTTGGACAGAGTTAGCACAGATACGCAGTATTTT
-	TRBV7-9	TRBJ2-1	-	CASSDPRRSNEQFF	TGTGCCAGCAGCGACCCTCGTCGGAGCAATGAGCAGTTCTTC
-	TRBV20-1	TRBJ2-5	-	CSASAHQETQYF	TGCAGTGCTTCGGCCCACCAAGAGACCCAGTACTTC
TRBD2	TRBV4-3	TRBJ2-1	-	CASSQASGRGNEQFF	TGCGCCAGCAGCCAGGCTAGCGGGAGGGGGAATGAGCAGTTCTTC
-	TRBV15	TRBJ2-5	-	CATSRADQTISETQYF	TGTGCCACCAGCAGAGCTGACCAGACGATATCAGAGACCCAGTACTTC
TRBD2	TRBV9	TRBJ2-3	-	CASSVGGLAATDTQYF	TGTGCCAGCAGCGTAGGAGGGCTAGCGGCCACAGATACGCAGTATTTT